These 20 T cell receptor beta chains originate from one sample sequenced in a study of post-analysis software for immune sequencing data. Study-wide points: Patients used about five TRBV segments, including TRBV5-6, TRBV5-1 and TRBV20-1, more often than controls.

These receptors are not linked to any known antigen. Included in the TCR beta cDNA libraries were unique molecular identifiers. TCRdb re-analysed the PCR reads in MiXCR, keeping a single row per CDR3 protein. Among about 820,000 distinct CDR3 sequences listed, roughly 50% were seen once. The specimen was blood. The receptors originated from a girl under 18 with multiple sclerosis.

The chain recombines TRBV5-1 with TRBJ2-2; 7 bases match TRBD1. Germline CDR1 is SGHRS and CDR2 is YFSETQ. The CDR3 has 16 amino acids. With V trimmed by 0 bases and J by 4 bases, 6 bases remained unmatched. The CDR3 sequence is CASSLGETGITGELFF. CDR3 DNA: TGCGCCAGCAGCTTGGGAGAGACAGGGATCACCGGGGAGCTGTTTTTT.

Here the CDR3 DNA reads TGTGCCAGCAACCTAGGGACTAACTACAATGAGCAGTTCTTC. Translating it yields CASNLGTNYNEQFF. The gene calls are TRBV5-4 and TRBJ2-1; 7 bases are shared with TRBD2. Germline assignment: CDR1 SGHNT and CDR2 YYREEE (reference sequence). V lost 6 bases and J lost 3; bases outside the gene matches: 6. This CDR3 has 14 amino acids.

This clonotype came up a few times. The CDR3 is CASSPGSLNTEAFF. The CDR3 region has the DNA TGTGCCAGCAGCCCGGGGTCCCTGAACACTGAAGCTTTCTTT. This chain connects TRBV7-3 to TRBJ1-1; D is uncertain. Trimming removed 5 bases from V and 0 bases from J, with 10 bases in between. The V gene's germline CDR1 is SGHTA and CDR2 FQGTGA. The length of the CDR3 is 14 residues.

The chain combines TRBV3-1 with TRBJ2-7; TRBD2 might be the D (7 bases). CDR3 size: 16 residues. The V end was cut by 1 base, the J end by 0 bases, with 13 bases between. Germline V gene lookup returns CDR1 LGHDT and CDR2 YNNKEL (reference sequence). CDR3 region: CASSQGGGGNSYEQYF. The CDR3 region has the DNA TGTGCCAGCAGCCAAGGGGGCGGGGGCAACTCCTACGAGCAGTACTTC.

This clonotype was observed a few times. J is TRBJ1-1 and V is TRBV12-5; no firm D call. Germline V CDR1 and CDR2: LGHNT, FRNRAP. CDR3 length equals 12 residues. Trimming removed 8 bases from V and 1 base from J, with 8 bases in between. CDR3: CASRTENTEAFF. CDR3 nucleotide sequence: TGTGCTAGTAGGACGGAGAACACTGAAGCTTTCTTT.

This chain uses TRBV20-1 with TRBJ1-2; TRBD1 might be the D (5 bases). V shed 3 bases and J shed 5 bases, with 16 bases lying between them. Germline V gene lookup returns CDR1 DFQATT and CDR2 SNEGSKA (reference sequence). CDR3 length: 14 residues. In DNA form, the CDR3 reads TGCAGTGCTAGGGACGCAGGGACTATTTATGGCTACACCTTC. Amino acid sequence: CSARDAGTIYGYTF.

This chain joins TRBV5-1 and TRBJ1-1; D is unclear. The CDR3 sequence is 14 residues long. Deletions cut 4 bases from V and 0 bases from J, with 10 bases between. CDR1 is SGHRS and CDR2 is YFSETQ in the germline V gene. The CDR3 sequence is CASSSRAMNTEAFF. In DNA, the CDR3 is TGCGCCAGCAGCAGTCGCGCCATGAACACTGAAGCTTTCTTT.

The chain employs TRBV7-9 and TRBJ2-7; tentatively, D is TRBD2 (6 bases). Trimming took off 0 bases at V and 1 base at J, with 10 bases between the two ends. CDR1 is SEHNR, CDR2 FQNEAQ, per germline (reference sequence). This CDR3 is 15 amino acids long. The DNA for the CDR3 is TGTGCCAGCAGCTTAGCGGAGGGTGGGTCCTACGAGCAGTACTTC. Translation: CASSLAEGGSYEQYF.

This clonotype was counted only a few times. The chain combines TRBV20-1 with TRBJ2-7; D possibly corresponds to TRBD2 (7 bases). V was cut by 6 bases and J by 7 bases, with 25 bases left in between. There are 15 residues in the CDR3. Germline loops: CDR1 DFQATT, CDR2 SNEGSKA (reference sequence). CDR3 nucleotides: TGCAGTGCCCTAAGGGGGGGGCCCCATCTCGGGGAGCAGTACTTC. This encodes CSALRGGPHLGEQYF.

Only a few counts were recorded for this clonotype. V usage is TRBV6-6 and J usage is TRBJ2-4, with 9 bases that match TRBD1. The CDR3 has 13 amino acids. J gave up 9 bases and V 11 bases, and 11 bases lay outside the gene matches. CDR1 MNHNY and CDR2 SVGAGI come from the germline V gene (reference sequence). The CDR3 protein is CAVGQGRGGIQYF. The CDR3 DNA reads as TGTGCCGTAGGACAGGGGAGGGGAGGCATTCAGTACTTC.

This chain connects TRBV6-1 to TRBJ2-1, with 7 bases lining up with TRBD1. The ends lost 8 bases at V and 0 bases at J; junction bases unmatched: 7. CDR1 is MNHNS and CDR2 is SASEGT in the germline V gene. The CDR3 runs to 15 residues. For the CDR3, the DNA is TGTGCCAGCCGTATGGGGACAGACTCCTACAATGAGCAGTTCTTC. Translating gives CASRMGTDSYNEQFF.

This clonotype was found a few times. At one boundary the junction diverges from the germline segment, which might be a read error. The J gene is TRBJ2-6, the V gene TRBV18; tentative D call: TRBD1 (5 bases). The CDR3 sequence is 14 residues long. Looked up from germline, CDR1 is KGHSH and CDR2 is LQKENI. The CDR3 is CASSTVSGANVLTF. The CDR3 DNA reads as TGTGCCAGCTCGACGGTGTCTGGGGCCAACGTCCTCACTTTC.

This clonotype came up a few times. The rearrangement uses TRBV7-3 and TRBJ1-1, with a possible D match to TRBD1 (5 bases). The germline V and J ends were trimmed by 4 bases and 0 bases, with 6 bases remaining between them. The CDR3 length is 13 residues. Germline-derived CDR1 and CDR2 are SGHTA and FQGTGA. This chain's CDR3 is CASSSQVNTEAFF. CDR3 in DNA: TGTGCCAGCAGCTCACAGGTGAACACTGAAGCTTTCTTT.

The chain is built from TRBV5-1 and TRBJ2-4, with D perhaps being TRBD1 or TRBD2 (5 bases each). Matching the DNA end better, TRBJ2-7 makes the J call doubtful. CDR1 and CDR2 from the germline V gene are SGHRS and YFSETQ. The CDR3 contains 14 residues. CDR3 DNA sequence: TGCGCCAGCAGCTTGACTCAGGGCGGGTTCGAGCAGTACTTC. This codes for CASSLTQGGFEQYF.

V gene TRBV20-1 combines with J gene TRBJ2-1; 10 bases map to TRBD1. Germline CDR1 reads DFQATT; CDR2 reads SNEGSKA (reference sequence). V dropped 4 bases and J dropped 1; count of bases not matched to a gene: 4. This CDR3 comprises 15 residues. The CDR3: CSAMGQGSSYNEQFF. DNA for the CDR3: TGCAGTGCTATGGGACAGGGGAGTTCCTACAATGAGCAGTTCTTC.

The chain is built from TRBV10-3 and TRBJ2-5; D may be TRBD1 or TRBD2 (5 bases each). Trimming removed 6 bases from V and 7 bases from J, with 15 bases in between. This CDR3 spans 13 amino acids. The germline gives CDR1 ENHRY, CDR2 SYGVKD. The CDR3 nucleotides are TGTGCCATCAGCGGGGACGTGGTGTGGACCCAGTACTTC. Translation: CAISGDVVWTQYF.

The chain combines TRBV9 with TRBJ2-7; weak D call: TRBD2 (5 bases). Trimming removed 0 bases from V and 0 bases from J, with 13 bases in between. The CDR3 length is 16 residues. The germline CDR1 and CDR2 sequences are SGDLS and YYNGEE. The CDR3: CASSVGAAANSYEQYF. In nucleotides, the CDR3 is TGTGCCAGCAGCGTAGGGGCAGCGGCAAACTCCTACGAGCAGTACTTC.

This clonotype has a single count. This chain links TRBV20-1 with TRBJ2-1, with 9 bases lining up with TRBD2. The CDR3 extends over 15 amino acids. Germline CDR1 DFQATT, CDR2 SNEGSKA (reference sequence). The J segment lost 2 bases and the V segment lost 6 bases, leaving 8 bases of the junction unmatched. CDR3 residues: CSAPRLADAYNEQFF. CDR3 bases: TGCAGTGCGCCAAGACTAGCGGATGCCTACAATGAGCAGTTCTTC.

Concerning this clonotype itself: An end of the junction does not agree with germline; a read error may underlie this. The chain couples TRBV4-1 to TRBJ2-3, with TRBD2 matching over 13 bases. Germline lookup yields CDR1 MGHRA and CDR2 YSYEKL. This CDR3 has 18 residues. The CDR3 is CASSQPRLAGGETDTQYF. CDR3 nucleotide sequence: TGTGCCAGCAGCCAACCACGACTAGCGGGAGGTGAAACAGATACGCAGTATTTT.

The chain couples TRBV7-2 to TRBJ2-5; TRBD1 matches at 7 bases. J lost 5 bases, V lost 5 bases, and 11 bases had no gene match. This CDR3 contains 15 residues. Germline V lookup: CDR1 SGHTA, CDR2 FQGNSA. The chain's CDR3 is CASSPNRGLWETQYF. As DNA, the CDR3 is TGTGCCAGCAGCCCAAACAGGGGATTGTGGGAGACCCAGTACTTC.